The rows below give T cell receptor beta chains drawn from one sample of a study of blood T cells in healthy people across ages. MiXCR was run by TCRdb on the 5' RACE reads, yielding one entry per CDR3 protein. This sample yields 600,000 to 850,000 distinct CDR3 sequences, of which 25% are seen a single time; around 9.2% belongs to the top ten. Separately, the same data were catalogued under a study of T cells of mothers and their children.

The specimen sequenced was blood. These receptors were taken from a boy aged 5-17 years in good health. The CDR3 runs from the conserved cysteine through the conserved F or W. D genes are given only for firm matches. Some rows have no size entry. The others give once, few or many, or a class for an expanded clone.

>TRBJ2-4|TRBV7-8|NA|NA
CASSLELAASAAKNIQYF
TGTGCCAGCAGCTTAGAGTTAGCAGCTAGTGCGGCCAAAAACATTCAGTACTTC
>TRBJ2-1|TRBV14|NA|TRBD2
CASSQGLAGENNEQFF
TGTGCCAGCAGCCAGGGACTAGCGGGAGAAAACAATGAGCAGTTCTTC
>TRBJ2-3|TRBV14|NA|NA
CASSLSGFATQYF
TGTGCCAGCAGCCTTTCAGGGTTTGCTACGCAGTATTTT
>TRBJ1-5|TRBV5-1|NA|TRBD1
CASSLEGQPGPQHF
TGCGCCAGCAGCTTGGAGGGACAGCCGGGGCCCCAGCATTTT
>TRBJ2-1|TRBV6-2/TRBV6-3|NA|TRBD2
CASSYQAGDYNEQFF
TGTGCCAGCAGTTACCAAGCGGGGGATTACAATGAGCAGTTCTTC
>TRBJ2-5|TRBV5-4|many|TRBD2
CASSRTRAGVQETQYF
TGTGCCAGCAGCCGTACAAGGGCGGGGGTCCAAGAGACCCAGTACTTC
>TRBJ2-4|TRBV7-2|few|NA
CASSFARQNIQYF
TGTGCCAGCAGCTTCGCCCGTCAAAACATTCAGTACTTC
>TRBJ2-1|TRBV4-3|few|NA
CASSQDDIYNEQFF
TGCGCCAGCAGCCAAGATGATATCTACAATGAGCAGTTCTTC
>TRBJ2-5|TRBV12-3/TRBV12-4|many|NA
CASSLRGPETQYF
TGTGCCAGCAGTTTAAGGGGTCCCGAGACCCAGTACTTC
>TRBJ2-2|TRBV12-3/TRBV12-4|NA|TRBD1
CASSLRFLLGQHPTGELFF
TGTGCCAGCAGTTTACGGTTTCTATTGGGACAGCATCCCACCGGGGAGCTGTTTTTT
>TRBJ2-2|TRBV12-3/TRBV12-4|NA|TRBD2
CASSFGAGGSNTGELFF
TGTGCCAGCAGTTTTGGGGCGGGAGGCTCGAACACCGGGGAGCTGTTTTTT
>TRBJ2-5|TRBV11-2|few|NA
CASSRNPVGETQYF
TGTGCCAGCAGCAGGAACCCGGTGGGAGAGACCCAGTACTTC
>TRBJ2-5|TRBV20-1|NA|NA
CSALGVYETQYF
TGCAGTGCCCTGGGGGTCTACGAGACCCAGTACTTC
>TRBJ1-2|TRBV12-3/TRBV12-4|NA|NA
CASSRTQVYGHTF
TGTGCCAGCAGCCGGACACAAGTTTATGGCCACACCTTC
>TRBJ2-1|TRBV29-1|NA|NA
CSADSYSYNEQFF
TGCAGCGCAGACAGTTACTCCTACAATGAGCAGTTCTTC
>TRBJ1-4|TRBV27|few|NA
CASSKGGFVRREKLFF
TGTGCCAGCTCCAAAGGGGGTTTCGTACGGCGAGAAAAACTGTTTTTT
>TRBJ2-5|TRBV29-1|few|TRBD2
CSVDGTSEETQYF
TGCAGCGTCGACGGGACTAGCGAAGAGACCCAGTACTTC
>TRBJ2-7|TRBV6-6|NA|TRBD2
CASSTLGVAGFYEQYF
TGTGCCAGCAGTACTCTCGGGGTAGCGGGATTCTACGAGCAGTACTTC
>TRBJ2-3|TRBV7-8|NA|TRBD2
CASRSTSGGSWDTQYF
TGTGCCAGCAGATCCACTAGCGGGGGGTCGTGGGATACGCAGTATTTT
>TRBJ2-7|TRBV20-1|few|NA
CSARDLEGQQYF
TGCAGTGCTAGAGATCTCGAGGGGCAGCAGTACTTC
>TRBJ2-3|TRBV5-1|NA|NA
CASSLGDSLREQYF
TGCGCCAGCAGCTTGGGGGACTCACTCCGGGAGCAGTATTTT
>TRBJ1-1|TRBV5-5|NA|NA
CASSWSTGRGEKTEAFF
TGTGCCAGCAGCTGGTCGACGGGGAGGGGGGAGAAGACTGAAGCTTTCTTT
>TRBJ1-5|TRBV3-1|NA|TRBD1
CASSQHRGQPQHF
TGTGCCAGCAGCCAACACAGGGGTCAGCCCCAGCATTTT
>TRBJ2-4|TRBV6-1|NA|NA
CASSEYSANIQYF
TGTGCCAGCAGTGAATATTCAGCAAACATTCAGTACTTC
>TRBJ2-5|TRBV4-3|few|TRBD1
CASSQERQGAGETQYF
TGCGCCAGCAGCCAAGAGAGACAGGGGGCTGGAGAGACCCAGTACTTC
>TRBJ1-2|TRBV12-3/TRBV12-4|NA|TRBD1
CASSFGTGVGYTF
TGTGCCAGCAGCTTTGGGACAGGGGTCGGCTACACCTTC
>TRBJ2-6|TRBV6-6|NA|NA
CASSYVVSSGANVLTF
TGTGCCAGCAGTTACGTAGTTAGCTCTGGGGCCAACGTCCTGACTTTC
>TRBJ2-1|TRBV28|NA|TRBD2
CAGGGRSYNEQFF
TGTGCCGGAGGCGGGAGGTCCTACAATGAGCAGTTCTTC
>TRBJ2-5|TRBV20-1|NA|TRBD2
CSAHPGLAAQETQYF
TGCAGTGCCCACCCGGGCCTAGCGGCCCAAGAGACCCAGTACTTC
>TRBJ2-2|TRBV18|few|NA
CASSFSGTATGELFF
TGTGCCAGCTCTTTCTCGGGAACCGCGACCGGGGAGCTGTTTTTT
>TRBJ1-2|TRBV29-1|NA|NA
CSFRDYYGYTF
TGCAGCTTCAGGGACTACTATGGCTACACCTTC
>TRBJ1-1|TRBV25-1|few|TRBD1
CASSESSWGQMNTEAFF
TGTGCCAGCAGTGAATCCTCCTGGGGACAGATGAACACTGAAGCTTTCTTT
>TRBJ2-1|TRBV28|NA|TRBD2
CASSLWAGGDEQFF
TGTGCCAGCAGTTTGTGGGCGGGAGGGGATGAGCAGTTCTTC
>TRBJ2-3|TRBV6-5|NA|TRBD2
CASRDSGGPSGTQYF
TGTGCCAGCAGAGACAGCGGGGGGCCCTCCGGGACGCAGTATTTT
>TRBJ1-5|TRBV12-3/TRBV12-4|few|TRBD1
CASSGTGAYQPQHF
TGTGCCAGCAGTGGGACAGGGGCCTATCAGCCCCAGCATTTT
>TRBJ2-7|TRBV28|NA|TRBD1
CASSSLTGAAYEQYF
TGTGCCAGCAGCTCCCTGACAGGGGCGGCCTATGAGCAGTACTTC
>TRBJ1-2|TRBV5-1|few|TRBD1
CASSTLGTGGNYGYTF
TGCGCCAGCAGCACTCTCGGGACAGGGGGAAACTATGGCTACACCTTC
>TRBJ2-5|TRBV7-2|many|NA
CASSLGYRQLDEETQYF
TGTGCCAGCAGCCTCGGATATAGACAGCTAGATGAAGAGACCCAGTACTTC
>TRBJ2-1|TRBV6-2/TRBV6-3|NA|NA
CASSYDQEGNEQFF
TGTGCCAGCAGTTACGACCAAGAGGGCAATGAGCAGTTCTTC
>TRBJ2-1|TRBV7-2|NA|TRBD1
CASSLIGQGYNEQFF
TGTGCCAGCAGCTTAATAGGACAGGGGTACAATGAGCAGTTCTTC
>TRBJ2-1|TRBV12-3/TRBV12-4|few|TRBD1
CASSFGGGQGANEQFF
TGTGCCAGCAGTTTCGGGGGGGGACAGGGGGCAAATGAGCAGTTCTTC
>TRBJ2-6|TRBV28|few|NA
CASSPRTTWRPGANVLTF
TGTGCCAGCAGTCCCCGAACAACATGGCGCCCCGGGGCCAACGTCCTGACTTTC
>TRBJ1-5|TRBV7-2|few|NA
CASSLWGDQPQHF
TGTGCCAGCAGCTTATGGGGGGATCAGCCCCAGCATTTT
>TRBJ2-1|TRBV12-5|few|NA
CASPGSYNEQFF
TGTGCTAGCCCGGGCTCCTACAATGAGCAGTTCTTC
>TRBJ2-7|TRBV27|NA|NA
CASSPSRQEAYEQYF
TGTGCCAGCAGTCCCTCGCGACAGGAGGCCTATGAGCAGTACTTC
>TRBJ2-5|TRBV4-3|NA|TRBD2
CASSQDRGGKQYF
TGCGCCAGCAGCCAAGATCGGGGAGGGAAGCAGTACTTC
>TRBJ1-4|TRBV7-2|NA|NA
CASSSLPVIYGKLFF
TGTGCCAGCAGCTCCCTCCCGGTCATCTATGGAAAACTGTTTTTT
>TRBJ2-1|TRBV11-2|NA|TRBD2
CASSQPGLAGSYNEQFF
TGTGCCAGCAGCCAACCGGGACTAGCGGGTTCGTACAATGAGCAGTTCTTC
>TRBJ2-7|TRBV7-9|NA|NA
CASSNSRGYSYEQYF
TGTGCCAGCAGCAATAGCCGGGGGTACAGCTACGAGCAGTACTTC
>TRBJ2-7|TRBV27|NA|TRBD1
CASSSEGQGKQYF
TGTGCCAGCAGTTCAGAGGGACAGGGTAAGCAGTACTTC
>TRBJ2-2|TRBV5-6|few|NA
CASSPPWYGELFF
TGTGCCAGCAGCCCTCCCTGGTACGGGGAGCTGTTTTTT
>TRBJ1-5|TRBV2|few|TRBD1
CASSIGQGSNQPQHF
TGTGCCAGCAGCATCGGACAGGGGAGCAATCAGCCCCAGCATTTT
>TRBJ2-5|TRBV7-9|NA|NA
CASSSQPETQYF
TGTGCCAGCAGCTCCCAGCCAGAGACCCAGTACTTC
>TRBJ1-4|TRBV7-2|few|TRBD1
CASSLKGTGMTNEKLFF
TGTGCCAGCAGCCTAAAAGGGACAGGGATGACTAATGAAAAACTGTTTTTT
>TRBJ2-5|TRBV29-1|NA|NA
CSVVWGWQETQYF
TGCAGCGTTGTCTGGGGGTGGCAAGAGACCCAGTACTTC
>TRBJ2-7|TRBV5-1|few|NA
CASSFGGPTNEQYF
TGCGCCAGCAGCTTCGGAGGTCCTACTAACGAGCAGTACTTC
>TRBJ2-5|TRBV19|NA|TRBD2
CASSTGGPETQYF
TGTGCCAGTAGTACGGGGGGGCCGGAGACCCAGTACTTC